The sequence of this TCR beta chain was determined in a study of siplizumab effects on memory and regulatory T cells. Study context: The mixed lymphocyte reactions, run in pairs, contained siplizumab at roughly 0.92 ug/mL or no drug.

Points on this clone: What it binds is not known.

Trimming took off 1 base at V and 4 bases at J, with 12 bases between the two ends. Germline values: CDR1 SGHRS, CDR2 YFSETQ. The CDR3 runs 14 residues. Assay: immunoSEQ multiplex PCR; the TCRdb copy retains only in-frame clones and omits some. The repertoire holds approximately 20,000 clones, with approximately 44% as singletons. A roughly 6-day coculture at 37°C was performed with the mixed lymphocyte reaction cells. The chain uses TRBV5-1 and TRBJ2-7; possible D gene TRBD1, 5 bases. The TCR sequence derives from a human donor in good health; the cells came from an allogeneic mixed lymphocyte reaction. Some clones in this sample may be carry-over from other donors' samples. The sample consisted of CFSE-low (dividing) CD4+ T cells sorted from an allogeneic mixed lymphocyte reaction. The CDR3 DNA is TGCGCCAGCAGCTTGACGGCAGGGCTATACGAGCAGTACTTC. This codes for CASSLTAGLYEQYF. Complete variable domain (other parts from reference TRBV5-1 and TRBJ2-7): KAGVTQTPRYLIKTRGQQVTLSCSPISGHRSVSWYQQTPGQGLQFLFEYFSETQRNKGNFPGRFSGRQFSNSRSEMNVSTLELGDSALYLCASSLTAGLYEQYFGPGTRLTVT.